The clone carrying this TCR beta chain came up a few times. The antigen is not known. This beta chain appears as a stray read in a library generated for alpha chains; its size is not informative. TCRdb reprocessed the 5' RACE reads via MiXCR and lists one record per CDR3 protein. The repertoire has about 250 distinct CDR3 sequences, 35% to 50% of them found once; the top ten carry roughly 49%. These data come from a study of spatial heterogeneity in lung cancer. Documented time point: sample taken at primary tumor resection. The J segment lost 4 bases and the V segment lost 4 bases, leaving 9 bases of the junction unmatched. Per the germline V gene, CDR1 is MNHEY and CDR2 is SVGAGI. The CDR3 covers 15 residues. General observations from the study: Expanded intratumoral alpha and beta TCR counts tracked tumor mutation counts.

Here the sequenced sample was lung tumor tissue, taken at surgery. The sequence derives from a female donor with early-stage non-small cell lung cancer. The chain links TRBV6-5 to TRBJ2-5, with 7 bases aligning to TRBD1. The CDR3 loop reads CASSLQGEIGETQYF. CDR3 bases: TGTGCCAGCAGTTTGCAGGGGGAGATTGGAGAGACCCAGTACTTC.